The 15 T cell receptor beta chains presented below share a single source sample, sequenced in a study of graft-versus-host responses after intestinal transplantation. Some clones are missing from TCRdb's copy, which holds only in-frame ones; the method was immunoSEQ multiplex PCR. The sample holds some 83,000 clones, around 92% seen once. Their antigens remain unidentified. Sequenced material: unstimulated CD4+ T cells sorted from spleen or lymph node cells, taken before intestinal transplant. Every receptor here comes from a human donor who received an intestinal transplant.

This clone was detected a few times. The chain employs TRBV5-6 and TRBJ1-1, with TRBD1 matching over 8 bases. The V gene end was trimmed by 0 bases and the J gene end by 2 bases; junction bases not matched to a gene: 6. CDR1 is SGHDT and CDR2 is YYEEEE in the germline V gene. The CDR3 loop spans 16 amino acids. The CDR3 protein is CASSLGAGGTNTEAFF. CDR3 bases: TGTGCCAGCAGCTTGGGGGCAGGGGGCACAAACACTGAAGCTTTCTTT.

A single count supports this clone. V usage is TRBV7-2 and J usage is TRBJ2-1; TRBD2 matches at 13 bases. Germline CDR1 is SGHTA and CDR2 is FQGNSA. The V gene end was trimmed by 5 bases and the J gene end by 4 bases; junction bases not matched to a gene: 5. The CDR3 is made up of 16 amino acids. The CDR3, as DNA: TGTGCCAGCAGCCCCGGGACTAGCGGGGCGTACAATGAGCAGTTCTTC. Its protein is CASSPGTSGAYNEQFF.

The CDR3 DNA reads TGTGCCACCAATCAGGGGAACACCGGGGAGCTGTTTTTT. Translated: CATNQGNTGELFF. The rearrangement uses TRBV15 and TRBJ2-2; a weak D match, TRBD1 (5 bases). Per germline, CDR1 LNHNV and CDR2 YYDKDF (reference sequence). The CDR3 has 13 amino acids. Trimming left V 7 bases short and J 1 base short, with 7 bases between. Combining the CDR3 with reference TRBV15 and TRBJ2-2 gives the whole variable domain DAMVIQNPRYQVTQFGKPVTLSCSQTLNHNVMYWYQQKSSQAPKLLFHYYDKDFNNEADTPDNFQSRRPNTSFCFLDIRSPGLGDTAMYLCATNQGNTGELFFGEGSRLTVL.

This clone showed up just a few times. The J gene is TRBJ1-1, the V gene TRBV6-1, with TRBD1 as a possible D gene (5 bases). The V end was cut by 3 bases, the J end by 12 bases, with 14 bases between. The CDR3 has 12 amino acids. From germline, CDR1 is MNHNS and CDR2 SASEGT. This CDR3 reads CASSEGTRVPFF. The CDR3 DNA is TGTGCCAGCAGTGAGGGTACCAGGGTACCTTTCTTT.

This clone was seen a few times. The CDR3 loop is CASSEPRIGRSTYEQYF. CDR3 nucleotide sequence: TGTGCCAGCAGTGAACCCCGCATCGGTAGGAGTACCTACGAGCAGTACTTC. This chain uses TRBV2 with TRBJ2-7, with D uncertain. There are 17 residues in the CDR3. The germline V and J ends were trimmed by 2 bases and 2 bases, with 19 bases remaining between them. The germline gives CDR1 SNHLY, CDR2 FYNNEI.

V and J are TRBV5-1 and TRBJ2-2; 8 bases are a match to TRBD1. V lost 4 bases, J lost 0 bases, and 8 bases stayed unmatched. CDR1 is SGHRS and CDR2 is YFSETQ in the germline V gene. The CDR3 is 17 residues long. The CDR3 reads CASSKGTGTTNTGELFF. The DNA for the CDR3 is TGCGCCAGCAGCAAAGGGACAGGCACCACGAACACCGGGGAGCTGTTTTTT.

The chain combines TRBV7-8 with TRBJ2-7; 15 bases match TRBD2. The germline V gene encodes CDR1 SGHVS and CDR2 FQNEAQ. CDR3 length: 17 residues. The J segment lost 0 bases and the V segment lost 7 bases, leaving 7 bases of the junction unmatched. CDR3 sequence reads: CASKRTSGGASSYEQYF. The CDR3 DNA follows: TGTGCCAGCAAGAGGACTAGCGGGGGGGCGAGCTCCTACGAGCAGTACTTC.

The V gene is TRBV7-2, the J gene TRBJ2-7; a possible D gene is TRBD2 (7 bases). This CDR3 has 13 residues. Germline CDR1 and CDR2: SGHTA and FQGNSA. V was pared by 1 base and J by 6 bases, with 10 bases between. DNA of the CDR3: TGTGCCAGCAGCTTAGACAGGGAGGGCGAGCAGTACTTC. This translates into CASSLDREGEQYF.

V usage is TRBV6-5 and J usage is TRBJ1-2; D gene unclear. Germline CDR1 and CDR2: MNHEY and SVGAGI. This CDR3 comprises 14 residues. V was shortened by 2 bases and J by 3 bases, with 10 bases between the two germline ends. The CDR3, as DNA: TGTGCCAGCAGTTACGCGGGTAGGGACTATGGCTACACCTTC. It is translated as CASSYAGRDYGYTF.

The chain links TRBV11-3 to TRBJ1-4; D call uncertain. CDR1 and CDR2 (germline): SGHNT, YENEEA. The CDR3 runs to 13 residues. V lost 1 base and J 8 bases, leaving 8 bases between the germline ends. The chain's CDR3 is CASSLALEEKLFF. The CDR3 DNA follows: TGTGCCAGCAGCTTAGCTTTAGAGGAAAAACTGTTTTTT.

The chain has TRBV20-1 and TRBJ2-7; weak D call: TRBD1 (5 bases). The CDR3 is 10 amino acids. Trimming stripped 3 bases from V and 5 bases from J, with 5 bases between. Germline CDR1 reads DFQATT; CDR2 reads SNEGSKA (reference sequence). This chain's CDR3 is CSASRDEQYF. CDR3 bases: TGCAGTGCTAGCAGGGACGAGCAGTACTTC.

The CDR3 DNA is TGTGCCAGCAGCAAAGCCTTGGGCAGCCTTTCATGGAACACTGAAGCTTTCTTT. It is translated as CASSKALGSLSWNTEAFF. The V and J genes are TRBV21-1 and TRBJ1-1; TRBD1, the table's D call, was not compared with the DNA. TRBV21-1 has pseudogene status. The length of the CDR3 is 18 residues.

V gene TRBV4-3 combines with J gene TRBJ2-1, with D perhaps TRBD1 (6 bases). This CDR3 contains 14 residues. The germline gives CDR1 LGHNA, CDR2 YSLEER. Trimming removed 3 bases at V and 7 bases at J, with 13 bases between. CDR3 nucleotides: TGCGCCAGCAGCCATTTCCCACAGGGAAATGAGCAGTTCTTC. Its translation is CASSHFPQGNEQFF.

The V call is TRBV9, the J call TRBJ1-1; 7 bases line up with TRBD1. In germline, CDR1 is SGDLS, CDR2 YYNGEE. The V gene end was trimmed by 4 bases and the J gene end by 8 bases; junction bases not matched to a gene: 17. CDR3 length: 16 residues. The DNA of the CDR3 is TGTGCCAGCAGCCACAGGGGCAGCTTTGGAGGGGACGAAGCTTTCTTT. Its protein product is CASSHRGSFGGDEAFF.

J is TRBJ1-2 and V is TRBV30, with D uncertain. V was trimmed by 0 bases and J by 5 bases, leaving 7 bases between them. CDR3 length: 12 residues. CDR1 and CDR2 from the germline V gene are GTSNPN and SVGIG (reference sequence). The CDR3 DNA follows: TGTGCCTGGAGTGTACGGGGATATGGCTACACCTTC. This sequence encodes CAWSVRGYGYTF.